This T cell receptor beta chain came from a study of blood T cell repertoires in COVID-19. Study-wide background: From the United States, Italy and Spain came samples of acute and convalescent COVID-19.

Original processing notes: The authors estimated nucleated cell counts from reference gene primer amplification. Clones were read by immunoSEQ multiplex PCR, and TCRdb kept only the in-frame ones, dropping some. Clone size and V and J calls were adopted from that table, with D and trimming inferred from the DNA. In the table there are under 200,000 clones, roughly 90% of which are singletons. CDR1 and CDR2 (germline): KGHSH, LQKENI. V shed 8 bases and J 5 bases; nucleotides not matched to a gene: 12. The CDR3 is 14 amino acids. This sequence joins TRBV18 and TRBJ2-7; 7 bases are a match to TRBD1. Material: peripheral blood. The sequence came from a woman in her fifties or sixties with COVID-19, enrolled during active disease. CDR3 coding DNA: TGTGCCAGCGCCGAAGGGGGCAGGGACCACGAGCAGTACTTC. Its translation is CASAEGGRDHEQYF.